The 13 T cell receptor beta chains presented below share a single source sample, sequenced in a study of CD8 T cells in Susac syndrome. Reverse transcription of about 0.5 to 1 ug RNA was carried out with random hexamers. TCRdb re-called the immunoSEQ multiplex PCR reads through MiXCR, storing one row per CDR3 protein. The top ten hold about 0.18% of the sample, which has about 130,000 distinct CDR3 sequences, just under 95% seen once. Input material: CD8+ T cells from PBMCs. Every receptor here comes from a human donor with Susac syndrome.

V gene TRBV2 combines with J gene TRBJ2-3; possible D gene TRBD1, 6 bases. CDR1 and CDR2 from the germline V gene are SNHLY and FYNNEI. V lost 8 bases to trimming and J lost 2 bases, with 17 bases between them. CDR3 length equals 15 residues. The CDR3 coding sequence is TGTGCCAGCCGTTACCGGGACATCTCCACAGATACGCAGTATTTT. It yields the protein CASRYRDISTDTQYF.

The genes are TRBV20-1 and TRBJ1-1, with D hard to call. This CDR3 is built from 13 residues. V was clipped by 1 base and J by 4 bases, with 10 bases between them. Germline V gene lookup returns CDR1 DFQATT and CDR2 SNEGSKA (reference sequence). Written as DNA, the CDR3 is TGCAGTGCTAGAGTAGGGATCGGCACTGAAGCTTTCTTT. This encodes CSARVGIGTEAFF.

Note on this clonotype: At one end, the junction sequence differs from germline, possibly due to a read error. The V call is TRBV9, the J call TRBJ2-2; 7 positions match TRBD1. This CDR3 spans 16 amino acids. Germline CDR1 reads SGDLS; CDR2 reads YYNGEE. CDR3 in DNA: TGTGCCAGCAGCGTCGATATGACAGGGAACTCCGGGGAGCTGTTTTTT. It yields the protein CASSVDMTGNSGELFF.

This clonotype has a single count. J is TRBJ1-1 and V is TRBV27, with TRBD1 identical over 11 bases. J was trimmed by 5 bases and V by 5 bases; bases with no gene match: 10. This CDR3 has 16 amino acids. Germline assignment: CDR1 MNHEY and CDR2 SMNVEV (reference sequence). This chain's CDR3 is CASSPSGTGGRTEAFF. The DNA for the CDR3 is TGTGCCAGCAGTCCCTCGGGGACAGGGGGTCGGACTGAAGCTTTCTTT.

The gene calls are TRBV27 and TRBJ2-7; 11 bases fit TRBD2. CDR3 size: 15 residues. CDR1 is MNHEY, CDR2 SMNVEV, per germline (reference sequence). V lost 6 bases, J lost 4 bases, and 8 bases stayed unmatched. CDR3 bases: TGTGCCAGCAGAGCGACTAGCGGGAACTTATACGAGCAGTACTTC. Its translation: CASRATSGNLYEQYF.

The CDR3 nucleotides read TGCGCCAGCAGCCAAGAAGGACTGGCCTACGAGCAGTACTTC. Translating gives CASSQEGLAYEQYF. The gene calls are TRBV4-1 and TRBJ2-7; TRBD2 might be the D (5 bases). Deletions cut 0 bases from V and 2 bases from J, with 8 bases between. The CDR3 runs 14 residues. Germline values: CDR1 MGHRA, CDR2 YSYEKL.

This chain uses TRBV5-4 with TRBJ2-1; D unclear. The CDR3 consists of 12 residues. Trimming took 4 bases from V and 6 from J, leaving 8 bases between them. The germline CDR1 and CDR2 sequences are SGHNT and YYREEE (reference sequence). CDR3 sequence reads: CASSRQGNEQFF. Here the CDR3 DNA reads TGTGCCAGCAGCCGCCAAGGCAATGAGCAGTTCTTC.

Only a few counts were recorded for this clonotype. The chain joins TRBV4-1 to TRBJ2-1, with a weak D call TRBD2 (5 bases). Germline V gene data show CDR1 as MGHRA and CDR2 as YSYEKL. V shed 1 base and J shed 6 bases, with 7 bases lying between them. The length of the CDR3 is 13 residues. DNA of the CDR3: TGCGCCAGCAGCCAAGTAGAGGGCAATGAGCAGTTCTTC. Translated: CASSQVEGNEQFF.

In this sample, this clonotype turned up a few times. V gene TRBV28 combines with J gene TRBJ2-7, with TRBD1 identical over 7 bases. Germline trimming cut 6 bases from V and 1 base from J; bases unmatched to any gene: 6. Germline assignment: CDR1 MDHEN and CDR2 SYDVKM. The CDR3 has 14 amino acids. CDR3 sequence: CASSPTGQSYEQYF. The CDR3 bases are TGTGCCAGCAGCCCTACGGGACAGTCCTACGAGCAGTACTTC.

The chain recombines TRBV14 with TRBJ1-3, with D possibly matching TRBD1 (5 bases). This CDR3 has 18 amino acids. Germline CDR1 is SGHDN and CDR2 is FVKESK. V was pared by 4 bases and J by 1 base, with 20 bases between. This chain's CDR3 is CASSRDSWEHGSGNTIYF. The CDR3 DNA reads TGTGCCAGCAGCCGGGACTCGTGGGAGCACGGATCTGGAAACACCATATATTTT.

The V and J genes are TRBV25-1 and TRBJ1-5; unclear D gene. V was cut by 3 bases and J by 8 bases, with 14 bases left in between. CDR1 and CDR2 (germline): MGHDK, SYGVNS. The CDR3 extends over 14 amino acids. The CDR3 sequence: CASSEAGVWEPQHF. CDR3 nucleotide sequence: TGTGCCAGCAGTGAGGCCGGGGTATGGGAGCCCCAGCATTTT.

The rearrangement uses TRBV2 and TRBJ1-4; 7 bases agree with TRBD1. CDR3 size: 13 residues. J was trimmed by 4 bases and V by 4 bases; bases with no gene match: 0. Germline lookup yields CDR1 SNHLY and CDR2 FYNNEI. CDR3 residues: CASSGQGNEKLFF. Written as DNA, the CDR3 is TGTGCCAGCAGTGGACAGGGTAATGAAAAACTGTTTTTT.

J is TRBJ2-3 and V is TRBV5-1; the match to TRBD1 covers 8 bases. There are 16 residues in the CDR3. Germline assignment: CDR1 SGHRS and CDR2 YFSETQ. Germline trimming cut 2 bases from V and 4 bases from J; bases unmatched to any gene: 9. The CDR3 sequence: CASSFRPGTGSDTQYF. CDR3 coding DNA: TGCGCCAGCAGCTTCCGCCCCGGGACAGGCTCAGATACGCAGTATTTT.